These 17 T cell receptor beta chains were sequenced from one sample in a study of blood T cell repertoires in COVID-19. Libraries were prepared by immunoSEQ multiplex PCR; TCRdb keeps only in-frame clonotypes and omits some of them. There are 140,000 to 150,000 clones in the sample; about four fifths occur only once, and more than 5% lies in the top ten. Sequenced: PBMCs or T cells enriched from blood (not recorded which). Receptors were obtained from a woman in her 50s who had been exposed to COVID-19.

This chain joins TRBV6-2 or TRBV6-3 and TRBJ2-7; 7 nucleotides line up with TRBD1. The CDR3 has 14 residues. CDR1 MNHEY and CDR2 SVGEGT come from the germline V gene. V lost 2 bases, J lost 1 base, and 2 bases stayed unmatched. CDR3 sequence reads: CASSYTGDSYEQYF. Here the CDR3 DNA reads TGTGCCAGCAGTTACACAGGGGATTCCTACGAGCAGTACTTC.

The genes are TRBV7-2 and TRBJ1-5; TRBD1 matches at 8 bases. After removal of 7 bases from V and 7 bases from J, the junction contained 15 bases not matched to a gene. The CDR3 runs 16 residues. Germline V CDR1 and CDR2: SGHTA, FQGNSA. Here the CDR3 DNA reads TGTGCCAGCACACCTTTCCCCCAGGGGGCAAGGCAGCCCCAGCATTTT. Translating gives CASTPFPQGARQPQHF.

This clone was counted only a few times. The V gene is TRBV5-8, the J gene TRBJ2-1; TRBD1 agrees at 7 bases. The CDR3 extends over 12 amino acids. J gave up 15 bases and V 3 bases, and 9 bases lay outside the gene matches. Germline V gene data show CDR1 as SGHTS and CDR2 as YDEGEE. DNA of the CDR3: TGTGCCAGCAGCTCCCAACAGGGGAGATGGTTCTTC. It codes for CASSSQQGRWFF.

The chain recombines TRBV6-5 with TRBJ1-1; 9 nucleotides line up with TRBD1. Germline-derived CDR1 and CDR2 are MNHEY and SVGAGI. J was trimmed by 0 bases and V by 7 bases; bases with no gene match: 6. The CDR3 extends over 15 amino acids. The CDR3 coding sequence is TGTGCCAGCATCAGACAGGGGGGCCTGAACACTGAAGCTTTCTTT. This gives the protein CASIRQGGLNTEAFF.

The chain recombines TRBV30 with TRBJ2-7; the D gene is possibly TRBD1 (6 bases). The V gene's germline CDR1 is GTSNPN and CDR2 SVGIG (reference sequence). Trimming pared 6 bases from V and 6 bases from J, leaving 12 bases between. The CDR3 is made up of 11 amino acids. In DNA, the CDR3 is TGTGCCTGCAACAGGGTGGGCGAGCAGTACTTC. Translating gives CACNRVGEQYF.

The CDR3 spells CAWSSGRDRAYEQYF. The CDR3 DNA is TGTGCCTGGAGTTCCGGTCGGGACAGGGCATACGAGCAGTACTTC. V and J are TRBV30 and TRBJ2-7, with 9 bases lining up with TRBD1. The CDR3 contains 15 residues. The V segment lost 2 bases and the J segment 4 bases; nucleotides outside the gene matches: 9. Germline CDR1 reads GTSNPN; CDR2 reads SVGIG (reference sequence).

CDR3 sequence: CASSPPDRVYEQFF. Written as DNA, the CDR3 is TGTGCCAGCAGCCCCCCGGACAGGGTCTATGAGCAGTTCTTC. This rearrangement joins TRBV7-2 to TRBJ2-1, with 8 bases matching TRBD1. Per germline, CDR1 SGHTA and CDR2 FQGNSA. The CDR3 has 14 residues. Trimming cost V 5 bases and J 8 bases; bases outside gene matches: 8.

The chain links TRBV19 to TRBJ1-5; 7 nucleotides agree with TRBD1. The germline V gene encodes CDR1 LNHDA and CDR2 SQIVND (reference sequence). The CDR3 is made up of 13 amino acids. Trimming took 6 bases from V and 4 from J; bases not matched to a gene: 3. The CDR3 nucleotides read TGTGCCAGTAGCCAGACAGGGAATCAGCCCCAGCATTTT. Amino acid sequence: CASSQTGNQPQHF.

The chain carries TRBV5-5 and TRBJ1-6; 10 bases match TRBD1. V dropped 4 bases and J dropped 7; count of bases not matched to a gene: 2. CDR1 is SGHKS and CDR2 is YYEKEE in the germline V gene (reference sequence). The CDR3 extends over 14 amino acids. The CDR3 region is CASSGTGVNSPLHF. CDR3 sequence (DNA): TGTGCCAGCAGCGGGACAGGGGTGAATTCACCCCTCCACTTT.

This clone was observed a few times. This sequence joins TRBV12-3 or TRBV12-4 and TRBJ1-3; no firm D call. CDR3 length: 13 residues. Between the trimmed V and J ends, which lost 6 bases and 7 bases, there was a span of 13 bases. This CDR3 reads CASRIDTGNTIYF. CDR3 nucleotides: TGTGCCAGCAGGATTGACACGGGGAACACCATATATTTT.

This clone showed up just once. The V gene is TRBV3-1 (or the pseudogene TRBV3-2), the J gene TRBJ1-2; D may be TRBD1 (6 bases). The CDR3 is 16 residues long. V lost 4 bases to trimming and J lost 7 bases, with 22 bases between them. Germline loops: CDR1 LGHDT, CDR2 YNNKEL (reference sequence). CDR3 sequence: CASSPRRGARVRGYTF. CDR3 bases: TGTGCCAGCAGCCCACGGCGGGGGGCGCGGGTTCGTGGCTACACCTTC.

The rearrangement uses TRBV5-1 and TRBJ1-2; 9 bases fit TRBD1. The CDR3 runs 15 residues. The V segment lost 3 bases and the J segment 4 bases; nucleotides outside the gene matches: 7. CDR1 is SGHRS, CDR2 YFSETQ, per germline. CDR3 in amino acids: CASSSGTGTFYGYTF. The CDR3 DNA sequence: TGCGCCAGCAGCTCCGGGACAGGGACCTTCTATGGCTACACCTTC. The complete variable domain, with remaining parts taken from reference TRBV5-1 and TRBJ1-2, reads KAGVTQTPRYLIKTRGQQVTLSCSPISGHRSVSWYQQTPGQGLQFLFEYFSETQRNKGNFPGRFSGRQFSNSRSEMNVSTLELGDSALYLCASSSGTGTFYGYTFGSGTRLTVV.

Turning to this clone: Other DNA sequences of this sample code for an identical CDR3. J is TRBJ2-3 and V is TRBV15; perhaps TRBD2 as D (5 bases). V shed 0 bases and J shed 4 bases, with 8 bases lying between them. Germline V gives CDR1 LNHNV, CDR2 YYDKDF (reference sequence). This CDR3 has 14 amino acids. The CDR3: CATSRDRAADTQYF. CDR3 DNA sequence: TGTGCCACCAGCAGAGACCGAGCGGCAGATACGCAGTATTTT. The whole variable domain, remainder taken from reference TRBV15 and TRBJ2-3, is DAMVIQNPRYQVTQFGKPVTLSCSQTLNHNVMYWYQQKSSQAPKLLFHYYDKDFNNEADTPDNFQSRRPNTSFCFLDIRSPGLGDTAMYLCATSRDRAADTQYFGPGTRLTVL.

The chain uses TRBV11-2 and TRBJ1-2; 10 bases match TRBD1. The CDR3 totals 15 residues. With 5 bases clipped from V and 2 bases from J, the junction kept 5 bases outside the gene matches. From germline, CDR1 is SGHAT and CDR2 FQNNGV. Here the CDR3 reads CASSTGTGVNYGYTF. The DNA of the CDR3 is TGTGCCAGCAGCACCGGGACAGGGGTAAACTATGGCTACACCTTC. The entire variable domain, with the rest obtained from reference TRBV11-2 and TRBJ1-2, is as follows: EAGVAQSPRYKIIEKRQSVAFWCNPISGHATLYWYQQILGQGPKLLIQFQNNGVVDDSQLPKDRFSAERLKGVDSTLKIQPAKLEDSAVYLCASSTGTGVNYGYTFGSGTRLTVV.

This rearrangement joins TRBV7-3 to TRBJ1-2, with a tentative D call TRBD1 (5 bases). Germline V gives CDR1 SGHTA, CDR2 FQGTGA. V was trimmed by 2 bases and J by 7 bases, leaving 11 bases between them. This CDR3 is 13 amino acids long. CDR3 nucleotides: TGTGCCAGCAGCTTAGCGGGGGGAAGTGGCTACACCTTC. It codes for CASSLAGGSGYTF.

The V gene is TRBV6-5, the J gene TRBJ2-2, with D perhaps matching TRBD2 (6 bases). CDR1 and CDR2 (germline): MNHEY, SVGAGI. The CDR3 contains 11 residues. Trimming took 11 bases from V and 7 from J, leaving 11 bases between them. Written as DNA, the CDR3 is TGTGCCTCTAGCGTAGGCGGGGAGCTGTTTTTT. This translates into CASSVGGELFF.

The chain couples TRBV9 to TRBJ1-1; 7 nucleotides agree with TRBD1. Losses at the gene ends were 3 bases for V and 0 bases for J; bases not matched to a gene: 5. CDR1 and CDR2 from the germline V gene are SGDLS and YYNGEE. This CDR3 spans 15 amino acids. CDR3 bases: TGTGCCAGCAGCGCACCGGGACAGATGAACACTGAAGCTTTCTTT. Translated: CASSAPGQMNTEAFF.